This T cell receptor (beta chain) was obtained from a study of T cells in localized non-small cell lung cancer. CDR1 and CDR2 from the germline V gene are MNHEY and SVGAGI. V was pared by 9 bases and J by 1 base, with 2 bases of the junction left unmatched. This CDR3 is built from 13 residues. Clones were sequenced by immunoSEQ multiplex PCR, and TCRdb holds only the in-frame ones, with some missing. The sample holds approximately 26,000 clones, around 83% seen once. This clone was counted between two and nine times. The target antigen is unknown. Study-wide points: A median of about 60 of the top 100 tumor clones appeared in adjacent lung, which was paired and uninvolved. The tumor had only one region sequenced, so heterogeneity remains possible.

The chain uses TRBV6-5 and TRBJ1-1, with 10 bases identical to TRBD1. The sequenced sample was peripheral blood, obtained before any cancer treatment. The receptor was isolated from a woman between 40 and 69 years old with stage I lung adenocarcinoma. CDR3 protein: CASGQGENTEAFF. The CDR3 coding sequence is TGTGCCAGTGGACAGGGGGAGAACACTGAAGCTTTCTTT.